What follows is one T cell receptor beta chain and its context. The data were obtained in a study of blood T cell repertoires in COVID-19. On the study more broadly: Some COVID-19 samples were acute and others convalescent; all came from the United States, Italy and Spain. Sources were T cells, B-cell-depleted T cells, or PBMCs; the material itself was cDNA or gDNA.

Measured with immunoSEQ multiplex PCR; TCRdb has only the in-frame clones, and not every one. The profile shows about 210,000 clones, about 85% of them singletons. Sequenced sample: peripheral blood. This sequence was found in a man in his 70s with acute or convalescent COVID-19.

For the CDR3, the DNA is TGTGCCAGCAGCGTGGTAGCGGGCCTACCCGCGACCCAGTACTTC. It encodes CASSVVAGLPATQYF. V and J are TRBV9 and TRBJ2-5, with 7 bases aligning to TRBD2. The V segment lost 2 bases and the J segment 7 bases; nucleotides outside the gene matches: 11. The CDR3 spans 15 residues. Germline CDR1 reads SGDLS; CDR2 reads YYNGEE.